Below are 17 T cell receptor beta chains sequenced from a single sample in a study. TCRdb reprocessed the reads with MiXCR, giving one entry per CDR3 protein. The sample lists over a thousand distinct CDR3 sequences; about a fifth were seen once. What was sequenced was CD8+ T cells (not recorded whether cultured). The receptor source for this set is a female donor.

This clonotype is large (0.1 to 1%) in the sample. The chain uses TRBV6-1 and TRBJ1-2; 8 bases match TRBD1. The V segment lost 3 bases and the J segment 4 bases; nucleotides outside the gene matches: 1. The germline V gene has CDR1 MNHNS and CDR2 SASEGT. This CDR3 has 13 residues. The CDR3 spells CASSDGTGYGYTF. In DNA, the CDR3 is TGTGCCAGCAGTGATGGGACAGGCTATGGCTACACCTTC.

In this sample, this clonotype is medium-sized. The chain has TRBV6-1 and TRBJ1-5; TRBD1 is a possible D gene (5 bases). V was shortened by 3 bases and J by 4 bases, with 7 bases between the two germline ends. The CDR3 totals 13 residues. The germline CDR1 and CDR2 sequences are MNHNS and SASEGT. CDR3 amino acids: CASSDPGNQPQHF. The CDR3, as DNA: TGTGCCAGCAGTGATCCAGGGAATCAGCCCCAGCATTTT.

This clonotype counts as medium-sized. A much larger clone lies one base from this, so it may be a read error. The gene calls are TRBV5-1 and TRBJ2-5; D ambiguous. The CDR3 is made up of 13 amino acids. The V gene's germline CDR1 is SGHRS and CDR2 YFSETQ. Trimming left V 4 bases short and J 5 bases short, with 12 bases between. The CDR3 protein is CASSPDATETQYF. In nucleotides, the CDR3 is TGCGCCAGCAGCCCAGACGCCACGGAGACCCAGTACTTC.

The V gene is TRBV12-3 or TRBV12-4, the J gene TRBJ1-4; D gene ambiguous. The CDR3 sequence is 15 residues long. CDR3 bases: TGTGGCAGTCCCTCCCCTTCGGGAGATGATGAAAAACTGTTTTTT. Translation gives CGSPSPSGDDEKLFF.

As to this clonotype: Being one base from a much bigger clone, this may be a read error. The V and J genes are TRBV2 and TRBJ2-3; D may be TRBD1 (6 bases). The CDR3 runs 15 residues. Per the germline V gene, CDR1 is SNHLY and CDR2 is FYNNEI. The CDR3 DNA sequence: TGTGCCAGCAAAACGGGGCAGGGGAGCACAGATGCGCAGTATTTT. Translating gives CASKTGQGSTDAQYF.

This clonotype was detected only a few times. Given a much more abundant clone one base away, this may be a read error. This chain uses TRBV20-1 with TRBJ2-7, with D hard to call. V lost 6 bases to trimming and J lost 5 bases, with 17 bases between them. This CDR3 contains 13 residues. CDR1 and CDR2 from the germline V gene are DFQATT and SNEGSKA (reference sequence). The CDR3 sequence: CSARPVLSDEQYF. The DNA for the CDR3 is TGCAGTGCCAGGCCCGTACTATCGGACGAGCAGTACTTC.

Points on this clonotype: A much larger clone differs by one base, so this may be a read error. CDR3: CSAATGTGGYEQYF. The CDR3 coding sequence is TGCAGTGCTGCAACCGGGACAGGGGGCTACGAGCAGTACTTC. V usage is TRBV20-1 and J usage is TRBJ2-7, with TRBD1 identical over 11 bases. CDR3 size: 14 residues. CDR1 and CDR2 (germline): DFQATT, SNEGSKA (reference sequence). The junction had 6 bases not matched to a gene; V was cut back by 5 bases and J by 3 bases.

The gene calls are TRBV12-3 or TRBV12-4 and TRBJ2-1; 10 bases align to TRBD2. The CDR3 length is 13 residues. The J segment lost 6 bases and the V segment lost 8 bases, leaving 4 bases of the junction unmatched. The CDR3 spells CASRGLAVNEQFF. The CDR3 region has the DNA TGTGCCAGCCGCGGACTAGCGGTCAATGAGCAGTTCTTC.

This sequence joins TRBV27 and TRBJ1-3, with D tentatively TRBD1 (6 bases). Between the trimmed V and J ends, which lost 5 bases and 3 bases, there was a span of 11 bases. The CDR3 covers 14 residues. Per the germline V gene, CDR1 is MNHEY and CDR2 is SMNVEV (reference sequence). The DNA for the CDR3 is TGTGCCAGCAGTGAGGGGGGTGGTGGAAACACCATATATTTT. It encodes CASSEGGGGNTIYF.

In its sample, this clonotype was seen a few times. A much larger clone sits a single nucleotide away, making a read error possible. The chain couples TRBV28 to TRBJ2-5, with D possibly called TRBD1 or TRBD2 (5 bases each). Germline CDR1 MDHEN, CDR2 SYDVKM. V gave up 5 bases and J gave up 5 bases, with 18 bases separating them. The CDR3 runs to 15 residues. DNA of the CDR3: TGTGCCAGCAGTACCCGGGGCAGCCTGCTTGAGACCCAGTACTTC. Translation gives CASSTRGSLLETQYF.

The sample holds a few counts of this clonotype. This rearrangement joins TRBV5-8 to TRBJ1-1; the D is unclear. The germline V gene has CDR1 SGHTS and CDR2 YDEGEE. Trimming cost V 4 bases and J 1 base, with 8 bases left between them. The CDR3 has 13 amino acids. Here the CDR3 reads CASSLLSNTEAFF. In DNA, the CDR3 is TGTGCCAGCAGCCTTCTTTCGAACACTGAAGCTTTCTTT.

In its sample, this clonotype ranks as large. The rearrangement links TRBV19 to TRBJ2-3; D is possibly TRBD2 (5 bases). Per germline, CDR1 LNHDA and CDR2 SQIVND (reference sequence). The CDR3 is made up of 15 amino acids. Trimming removed 8 bases from V and 3 bases from J, with 18 bases in between. CDR3 bases: TGTGCCAGTTGCCCCGGTCCCGAGGGAACAGATACGCAGTATTTT. Translated: CASCPGPEGTDTQYF.

Within the sample, this clonotype is medium-sized (0.01 to 0.1%). This sequence joins TRBV7-9 and TRBJ2-7; 7 bases align to TRBD1. Unmatched junction bases numbered 5, after V lost 0 bases and J lost 0 bases. Germline V gene lookup returns CDR1 SEHNR and CDR2 FQNEAQ (reference sequence). This CDR3 contains 16 residues. The CDR3 spells CASSLARGQYSYEQYF. CDR3 nucleotide sequence: TGTGCCAGCAGCTTAGCGAGGGGACAGTACTCCTACGAGCAGTACTTC. The full variable domain, rest sourced from reference TRBV7-9 and TRBJ2-7, is DTGVSQNPRHKITKRGQNVTFRCDPISEHNRLYWYRQTLGQGPEFLTYFQNEAQLEKSRLLSDRFSAERPKGSFSTLEIQRTEQGDSAMYLCASSLARGQYSYEQYFGPGTRLTVT.

This clonotype is termed medium-sized. The V call is TRBV28, the J call TRBJ2-3; a possible D gene is TRBD2 (6 bases). This CDR3 contains 15 residues. CDR1 MDHEN and CDR2 SYDVKM come from the germline V gene. V was trimmed by 7 bases and J by 1 base, leaving 15 bases between them. The CDR3 here is CASTAGASGTDTQYF. The DNA for the CDR3 is TGTGCCAGCACCGCCGGGGCTAGCGGCACAGATACGCAGTATTTT.

This clonotype is labeled large. This chain joins TRBV6-6 and TRBJ1-3; D unresolved. V dropped 7 bases and J dropped 0 bases, with 1 base sitting between them. CDR1 and CDR2 from the germline V gene are MNHNY and SVGAGI (reference sequence). The CDR3 totals 11 residues. The CDR3 protein is CASNSGNTIYF. The CDR3 DNA reads TGTGCCAGCAACTCTGGAAACACCATATATTTT.

A single count supports this clonotype. A much larger clone differs by one base, so this may be a read error. V is TRBV12-3 or TRBV12-4 and J is TRBJ2-2; 7 bases map to TRBD2. This CDR3 spans 16 amino acids. CDR3 coding DNA: TGTGCCAGCAGCTCCCCCAGCGGGGCCCTCTCCGGGGAGCTGCTTTTT. Amino acids: CASSSPSGALSGELLF.

By proportion, this clonotype is large. The gene calls are TRBV7-8 and TRBJ2-1; D gene ambiguous. The CDR3 has 15 residues. Germline CDR1 SGHVS, CDR2 FQNEAQ. V lost 1 base and J 7 bases, leaving 14 bases between the germline ends. The CDR3 DNA sequence: TGTGCCAGCAGCTTAGACCCTGTAGGCCGTAATGAGCAGTTCTTC. Translated, it gives CASSLDPVGRNEQFF.